The 14 T cell receptor beta chains in this list originate from one sample, sequenced in a study of blood T cell repertoires in COVID-19. Clones were sequenced by immunoSEQ multiplex PCR, and TCRdb holds only the in-frame ones, with some missing. Of about 120,000 clones listed, more than 65% are singletons. Sequencing input: peripheral blood. The receptors come from a woman between 65 and 79 years old with acute or convalescent COVID-19.

This rearrangement joins TRBV29-1 to TRBJ2-3; D is possibly TRBD2 (5 bases). Trimming stripped 3 bases from V and 8 bases from J, with 9 bases between. The CDR3 runs to 11 residues. CDR1 SQVTM and CDR2 ANQGSEA come from the germline V gene. CDR3 region: CSVDDLATQYF. Written as DNA, the CDR3 is TGCAGCGTTGATGATCTAGCTACGCAGTATTTT.

This chain uses TRBV5-1 with TRBJ2-5; D is possibly TRBD1 (5 bases). V gave up 0 bases and J gave up 1 base, with 10 bases separating them. CDR3 length: 15 amino acids. CDR1 and CDR2 (germline): SGHRS, YFSETQ. Here the CDR3 reads CASSLVGAAQETQYF. CDR3 bases: TGCGCCAGCAGCTTGGTAGGGGCGGCCCAAGAGACCCAGTACTTC.

A note on this clone: One end of the junction fails to match germline, which may point to a read error. This chain links TRBV7-8 with TRBJ2-7; 11 bases line up with TRBD1. CDR1 and CDR2 from the germline V gene are SGHVS and FQNEAQ. This CDR3 region has 16 residues. The CDR3, as DNA: TGTGTCAGCAGCTTAGGAGGGGGACAGGGGGCCTACGAGCAGTACTTC. Translated: CVSSLGGGQGAYEQYF.

A few counts support this clone. The rearrangement uses TRBV5-1 and TRBJ1-1; 10 bases are a match to TRBD1. This CDR3 region has 15 residues. Germline trimming cut 4 bases from V and 7 bases from J; bases unmatched to any gene: 10. Germline CDR1 and CDR2: SGHRS and YFSETQ. CDR3 protein: CASSRATGGNVEAFF. For the CDR3, the DNA is TGCGCCAGCAGCCGAGCGACAGGGGGCAACGTTGAAGCTTTCTTT.

The chain combines TRBV11-2 with TRBJ2-1, with D possibly matching TRBD2 (5 bases). The germline V and J ends were trimmed by 1 base and 6 bases, with 13 bases remaining between them. Germline values: CDR1 SGHAT, CDR2 FQNNGV. The CDR3 is 15 amino acids. The CDR3 sequence: CASSLAGNGFNEQFF. CDR3 sequence (DNA): TGTGCCAGCAGCTTAGCCGGGAATGGCTTCAATGAGCAGTTCTTC.

The chain combines TRBV2 with TRBJ1-2; no reliable D call. CDR1 and CDR2 (germline): SNHLY, FYNNEI. V lost 2 bases, J lost 4 bases, and 8 bases lay in between. The CDR3 is 13 amino acids. CDR3 protein: CASSERSFYGYTF. The CDR3 coding sequence is TGTGCCAGCAGTGAACGGTCCTTCTATGGCTACACCTTC.

The genes are TRBV10-3 and TRBJ2-7; 8 positions match TRBD1. J was trimmed by 0 bases and V by 2 bases; bases with no gene match: 6. The germline V gene encodes CDR1 ENHRY and CDR2 SYGVKD. There are 16 residues in the CDR3. DNA for the CDR3: TGTGCCATCAGTGAGGGGGACAGGAGGGCCTCCTACGAGCAGTACTTC. The encoded protein is CAISEGDRRASYEQYF.

The chain is built from TRBV29-1 and TRBJ2-7, with 8 bases lining up with TRBD2. The ends lost 6 bases at V and 4 bases at J; junction bases unmatched: 5. CDR1 is SQVTM, CDR2 ANQGSEA, per germline. This CDR3 has 12 residues. The CDR3 protein is CSVAGGPYEQYF. CDR3 DNA: TGCAGCGTGGCGGGGGGACCATACGAGCAGTACTTC.

This clone has a handful of counts. The CDR3 is CASSTQGYEQYF. In DNA, the CDR3 is TGTGCCAGCAGCACCCAGGGGTACGAGCAGTACTTC. The rearrangement joins TRBV11-2 to TRBJ2-7, with D tentatively TRBD1 (6 bases). Germline V gene sequence: CDR1 SGHAT, CDR2 FQNNGV. The CDR3 runs to 12 residues. Trimming removed 5 bases from V and 4 bases from J, with 9 bases in between.

The rearrangement uses TRBV19 and TRBJ2-7; tentatively, D is TRBD1 (5 bases). With 3 bases removed from V and 0 bases from J, the gap between germline ends came to 12 bases. CDR3 length equals 15 residues. Germline V CDR1 and CDR2: LNHDA, SQIVND (reference sequence). CDR3 protein: CASSMIDSSSYEQYF. The CDR3 DNA reads TGTGCCAGTAGTATGATTGACAGCAGCTCCTACGAGCAGTACTTC.

The DNA of the CDR3 is TGTGCCAGCCACTCCAGCGGGAGGGAAAACATTCAGTACTTC. It specifies CASHSSGRENIQYF. The genes are TRBV28 and TRBJ2-4; 10 bases fit TRBD2. Trimming at V came to 8 bases and at J to 5 bases, leaving 6 bases not matched to a gene. Germline assignment: CDR1 MDHEN and CDR2 SYDVKM. The CDR3 loop spans 14 amino acids.

The rearrangement joins TRBV5-1 to TRBJ2-1, with 7 bases fitting TRBD1. In germline, CDR1 is SGHRS, CDR2 YFSETQ. Trimming at V came to 1 base and at J to 5 bases, leaving 15 bases not matched to a gene. The CDR3 consists of 18 residues. The CDR3 loop reads CASSLSSSGTVSNNEQFF. Here the CDR3 DNA reads TGCGCCAGCAGCTTGTCATCTTCGGGGACAGTATCGAACAATGAGCAGTTCTTC.

V and J are TRBV6-4 and TRBJ2-2, with a weak D call TRBD2 (6 bases). Trimming cost V 3 bases and J 7 bases, with 15 bases left between them. Germline loops: CDR1 MRHNA, CDR2 SNTAGT. The CDR3 covers 15 residues. The CDR3 sequence: CASSDSPGLGGELFF. The CDR3 DNA follows: TGTGCCAGCAGTGATTCACCGGGACTTGGCGGGGAGCTGTTTTTT.

The V gene is TRBV9, the J gene TRBJ2-7; TRBD1 agrees at 8 bases. Germline V gene lookup returns CDR1 SGDLS and CDR2 YYNGEE. With V trimmed by 4 bases and J by 0 bases, 6 bases remained unmatched. The CDR3 extends over 15 amino acids. CDR3 sequence reads: CASSSTGTGSYEQYF. The CDR3 bases are TGTGCCAGCAGCAGTACAGGGACAGGCTCCTACGAGCAGTACTTC. Looking up the rest from reference TRBV9 and TRBJ2-7 gives the full variable domain: DSGVTQTPKHLITATGQRVTLRCSPRSGDLSVYWYQQSLDQGLQFLIQYYNGEERAKGNILERFSAQQFPDLHSELNLSSLELGDSALYFCASSSTGTGSYEQYFGPGTRLTVT.